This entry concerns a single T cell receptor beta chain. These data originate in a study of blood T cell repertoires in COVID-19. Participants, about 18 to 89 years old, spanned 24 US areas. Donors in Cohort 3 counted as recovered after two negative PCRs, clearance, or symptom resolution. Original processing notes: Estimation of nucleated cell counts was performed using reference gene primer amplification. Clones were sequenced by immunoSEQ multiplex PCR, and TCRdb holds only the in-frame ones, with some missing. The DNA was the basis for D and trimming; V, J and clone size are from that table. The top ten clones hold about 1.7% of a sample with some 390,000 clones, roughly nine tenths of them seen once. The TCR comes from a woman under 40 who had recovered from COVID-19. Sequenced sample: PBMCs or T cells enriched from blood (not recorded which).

The chain's CDR3 is CASSVGAYREGLGEQYF. The CDR3, as DNA: TGTGCCAGCAGCGTAGGTGCATACCGAGAGGGCCTTGGGGAGCAGTACTTC. The chain employs TRBV9 and TRBJ2-7, with a possible D match to TRBD2 (5 bases). There are 17 residues in the CDR3. Looked up from germline, CDR1 is SGDLS and CDR2 is YYNGEE. V was pared by 0 bases and J by 7 bases, with 23 bases between.